This T cell receptor beta chain was observed in a study of blood T cells in healthy people across ages. Donors were healthy Caucasian individuals from Russia aged about 6 to 100. Next came a second PCR, run for about 6 to 11 cycles, which used a sample-barcoded 5' primer along with a J-beta primer mix. Sequencing recovered at least 3 million CDR3-containing paired-end reads from each sample. TCRdb independently ran MiXCR on the 5' RACE reads; one entry per CDR3 protein. The repertoire holds 500,000 to 550,000 distinct CDR3 sequences, with approximately 25% as singletons. The CDR3 spans 14 residues. Germline values: CDR1 SGHTA, CDR2 FQGNSA. Trimming cost V 0 bases and J 5 bases, with 10 bases left between them. This clonotype has a count of ten or more. A further study also used this sample, focusing on T cells of mothers and their children. Turning to that study: The people who donated were three healthy Caucasian mothers and their six children.

The receptor was isolated from a boy younger than 18 in good health. Source material: blood. The V and J genes are TRBV7-2 and TRBJ2-5, with a tentative D call TRBD1 (5 bases). The CDR3 reads CASSLAGPGETQYF. The CDR3 region has the DNA TGTGCCAGCAGCTTAGCGGGGCCAGGGGAGACCCAGTACTTC.